This TCR beta chain is from a study of blood T cell repertoires in COVID-19. Profiled with immunoSEQ multiplex PCR; TCRdb holds only in-frame clones, not every one. This table has 98,000 or so clones, about 89% appearing once. CDR3 size: 14 residues. V lost 4 bases and J lost 4; bases outside the gene matches: 6. Germline values: CDR1 MNHEY, CDR2 SVGAGI. The material sequenced was peripheral blood. This receptor was obtained from a human donor in a cohort sampled during active COVID-19. The V gene is TRBV6-5, the J gene TRBJ2-7; 8 bases fit TRBD1. Here the CDR3 DNA reads TGTGCCAGCAGTTTCGACAGGGGAACATACGAGCAGTACTTC. Translation gives CASSFDRGTYEQYF.